Listed here is a single T cell receptor beta chain. Measured with immunoSEQ multiplex PCR; TCRdb has only the in-frame clones, and not every one. The sample has approximately 1,000,000 clones, 78% seen once; the top ten hold around 0.47%. This entry comes from a study of shared clonotypes between healthy human individuals. Germline V CDR1 and CDR2: SGHRS, YFSETQ. The CDR3 is 14 residues long. V was shortened by 3 bases and J by 5 bases, with 14 bases between the two germline ends. The chain employs TRBV5-1 and TRBJ2-5, with D possibly TRBD1 on 5 matching bases. The sample comprised memory CD4+ T cells from PBMCs. The subset here: CD45RA-negative fraction. The receptor was isolated from a man younger than 35 in good health. Some clones in this sample may be carry-over from other donors' samples. The CDR3, as DNA: TGCGCCAGCAGCTCCGCAGGGTCCGGGGAGACCCAGTACTTC. Protein sequence: CASSSAGSGETQYF.